A selection of T cell receptor beta chains follows, all from one sample in a study of beta chain features in type 1 diabetes. Generated by immunoSEQ multiplex PCR, the TCRdb table keeps only in-frame clones and is missing some. This sample carries approximately 150,000 clones, about 10% of them seen once, and the ten largest clones take under 1.5%. Sequenced: naive CD4+ T cells from blood. The receptors were sampled from a man between 18 and 35 years old in good health. Each CDR3 is given with its conserved first and last residue. The D gene is left open where the match is weak. The size entry is marked missing in some rows and otherwise reads once, few, many or a size class.

abundance: few; v_gene: TRBV7-2; j_gene: TRBJ2-5; d_gene: TRBD2; CDR3nt: TGTGCCAGCAGCTTACGACTAGCGGGGCAAGAGACCCAGTACTTC; CDR3aa: CASSLRLAGQETQYF
abundance: -; v_gene: TRBV5-1; j_gene: TRBJ1-1; d_gene: TRBD1; CDR3nt: TGCGCCAGCAGCAAAGGGACAGGGTCGAACACTGAAGCTTTCTTT; CDR3aa: CASSKGTGSNTEAFF
abundance: many; v_gene: TRBV28; j_gene: TRBJ2-6; d_gene: -; CDR3nt: TGTGCCACCGTCAGCTCTGGGGCCAACGTCCTGACTTTC; CDR3aa: CATVSSGANVLTF
abundance: -; v_gene: TRBV5-1; j_gene: TRBJ2-7; d_gene: -; CDR3nt: TGCGCCAGCAGCTCGGGGGCGGGGGCTTACGAGCAGTACTTC; CDR3aa: CASSSGAGAYEQYF
abundance: many; v_gene: TRBV5-4; j_gene: TRBJ2-5; d_gene: TRBD1; CDR3nt: TGTGCCAGCAGCCCGGACAGGGAAGAGACCCAGTACTTC; CDR3aa: CASSPDREETQYF
abundance: -; v_gene: TRBV4-1; j_gene: TRBJ2-3; d_gene: -; CDR3nt: TGCGCCAGCAGCCAAGGATGGCGAAGTGAGGCGCCAGATACGCAGTATTTT; CDR3aa: CASSQGWRSEAPDTQYF
abundance: -; v_gene: TRBV18; j_gene: TRBJ2-7; d_gene: -; CDR3nt: TGTGCCAGCTCACCACAGGAGAGGGACGAGCAGTACTTC; CDR3aa: CASSPQERDEQYF
abundance: few; v_gene: TRBV7-2; j_gene: TRBJ2-5; d_gene: -; CDR3nt: TGTGCCAGCAGCCTTAGCTACCAAGAGACCCAGTACTTC; CDR3aa: CASSLSYQETQYF
abundance: few; v_gene: TRBV7-2; j_gene: TRBJ2-7; d_gene: TRBD1; CDR3nt: TGTGCCAGCAGCTCCGGACAGGGGGTTTTAAAGCAGTACTTC; CDR3aa: CASSSGQGVLKQYF
abundance: few; v_gene: TRBV7-9; j_gene: TRBJ2-7; d_gene: TRBD1; CDR3nt: TGTGCCAGCAGCTTCTCGGGCCTGAACAGGGGCGAGCAGTACTTC; CDR3aa: CASSFSGLNRGEQYF
abundance: -; v_gene: TRBV11-2; j_gene: TRBJ2-7; d_gene: -; CDR3nt: TGTGCCAGCAGCAAAATTGGGGGCAACCGTCCAAAGTCCTACGAGCAGTACTTC; CDR3aa: CASSKIGGNRPKSYEQYF
abundance: few; v_gene: TRBV4-1; j_gene: TRBJ2-5; d_gene: TRBD2; CDR3nt: TGCGCCAGCAGCCAAGGGCGGGCTAGCGGCCGGGGACCCATTTACTTC; CDR3aa: CASSQGRASGRGPIYF
abundance: once; v_gene: TRBV6-5; j_gene: TRBJ1-4; d_gene: -; CDR3nt: TGTGCCAGCAGTTACACAGGGCAGGGGAATGAAAAACTGTTTTTT; CDR3aa: CASSYTGQGNEKLFF
abundance: few; v_gene: TRBV5-1; j_gene: TRBJ2-1; d_gene: TRBD2; CDR3nt: TGCGCCAGCAGCTTGGGGACTAGCGGGGTCTACAATGAGCAGTTCTTC; CDR3aa: CASSLGTSGVYNEQFF
abundance: -; v_gene: TRBV4-1; j_gene: TRBJ2-7; d_gene: TRBD1; CDR3nt: TGCGCCAGCAGCCAACAAGGGACAGGGGGGTCCTACGAGCAGTACTTC; CDR3aa: CASSQQGTGGSYEQYF
abundance: few; v_gene: TRBV29-1; j_gene: TRBJ2-1; d_gene: -; CDR3nt: TGCAGCGTTGATAACAGAAAAAACAATGAGCAGTTCTTC; CDR3aa: CSVDNRKNNEQFF
abundance: -; v_gene: TRBV27; j_gene: TRBJ2-3; d_gene: TRBD2; CDR3nt: TGTGCCAGCAGTTTAACTAGCGGGGGGGCCCCAGATACGCAGTATTTT; CDR3aa: CASSLTSGGAPDTQYF
abundance: -; v_gene: TRBV2; j_gene: TRBJ1-4; d_gene: -; CDR3nt: TGTGCCAGCAGAGCCGCCGGGGCAACTAATGAAAAACTGTTTTTT; CDR3aa: CASRAAGATNEKLFF
abundance: few; v_gene: TRBV2; j_gene: TRBJ1-6; d_gene: TRBD1; CDR3nt: TGTGCCAGCGGGGGACAGGGAGACAATTCACCCCTCCACTTT; CDR3aa: CASGGQGDNSPLHF
abundance: few; v_gene: TRBV6-5; j_gene: TRBJ1-6; d_gene: TRBD1; CDR3nt: TGTGCCAGCAGTAGAGGGACAGTTTCACCCCTCCACTTT; CDR3aa: CASSRGTVSPLHF
abundance: few; v_gene: TRBV23-1; j_gene: TRBJ2-1; d_gene: TRBD1; CDR3nt: TGCGCCAGCAGTCAACCGACAGGGCCAGGCCGGTATTTCTCTTACAATGAGCAGTTCTTC; CDR3aa: CASSQPTGPGRYFSYNEQFF
abundance: -; v_gene: TRBV7-2; j_gene: TRBJ1-5; d_gene: -; CDR3nt: TGTGCCAGCAGAGGGGGGGGGATGGGGTGGCCCCAGCATTTT; CDR3aa: CASRGGGMGWPQHF
abundance: few; v_gene: TRBV7-2; j_gene: TRBJ2-2; d_gene: -; CDR3nt: TGTGCCAGCAGCCTCCTCACCGGGGAGCTGTTTTTT; CDR3aa: CASSLLTGELFF
abundance: many; v_gene: TRBV14; j_gene: TRBJ2-7; d_gene: TRBD2; CDR3nt: TGTGCCAGCAGCCCCGTTGCGGGGGGAAGGCTCGAGCAGTACTTC; CDR3aa: CASSPVAGGRLEQYF
abundance: few; v_gene: TRBV28; j_gene: TRBJ1-5; d_gene: -; CDR3nt: TGTGCCAGCAGTTCCGGGGGGGGGTACAATCAGCCCCAGCATTTT; CDR3aa: CASSSGGGYNQPQHF
abundance: few; v_gene: TRBV9; j_gene: TRBJ2-3; d_gene: TRBD2; CDR3nt: TGTGCCAGCAGCGCGACCCCAACCCCGGGACTAGCGGGGGGAACAGATACGCAGTATTTT; CDR3aa: CASSATPTPGLAGGTDTQYF
abundance: few; v_gene: TRBV19; j_gene: TRBJ2-1; d_gene: TRBD2; CDR3nt: TGTGCCAGTAGTAGCAGCGGGGCCCTCTCCTACAATGAGCAGTTCTTC; CDR3aa: CASSSSGALSYNEQFF
abundance: -; v_gene: TRBV6-5; j_gene: TRBJ1-6; d_gene: -; CDR3nt: TGTGCCAGCAGTTACTCCGGGGTTAATTCACCCCTCCACTTT; CDR3aa: CASSYSGVNSPLHF
abundance: -; v_gene: TRBV9; j_gene: TRBJ1-5; d_gene: -; CDR3nt: TGTGCCAGCAGCGTTTCTAGAGGGCAGAATCAGCCCCAGCATTTT; CDR3aa: CASSVSRGQNQPQHF
abundance: -; v_gene: TRBV5-4; j_gene: TRBJ2-1; d_gene: TRBD1; CDR3nt: TGTGCCAGCAGCTCCGCGGGACAGGGTTACAATGAGCAGTTCTTC; CDR3aa: CASSSAGQGYNEQFF
abundance: many; v_gene: TRBV30; j_gene: TRBJ2-7; d_gene: -; CDR3nt: TGTGCCTGGAGTCTCAGATGGGTAGGGGCCGAGCAGTACTTC; CDR3aa: CAWSLRWVGAEQYF
abundance: few; v_gene: TRBV4-3; j_gene: TRBJ2-1; d_gene: TRBD1; CDR3nt: TGCGCCAGCAGCCCGACAGGGGTGGGTGAGCAGTTCTTC; CDR3aa: CASSPTGVGEQFF
abundance: few; v_gene: TRBV6-5; j_gene: TRBJ1-1; d_gene: -; CDR3nt: TGTGCCAGCAGTTTAAACGGTCGGGGAGCTTTCTTT; CDR3aa: CASSLNGRGAFF
abundance: few; v_gene: TRBV19; j_gene: TRBJ2-3; d_gene: TRBD2; CDR3nt: TGTGCCAGTAGCACGTCCGGGGGGGGCCGACCAGATACGCAGTATTTT; CDR3aa: CASSTSGGGRPDTQYF
abundance: -; v_gene: TRBV7-9; j_gene: TRBJ1-1; d_gene: -; CDR3nt: TGTGCCAGCAGCTGGGGGCCAGGGAGAGAGTCTAGGAACACTGAAGCTTTCTTT; CDR3aa: CASSWGPGRESRNTEAFF
abundance: few; v_gene: TRBV27; j_gene: TRBJ2-7; d_gene: TRBD1; CDR3nt: TGTGCCAGCAGTCAAACAGGGGGCTACGAGCAGTACTTC; CDR3aa: CASSQTGGYEQYF
abundance: -; v_gene: TRBV6-6; j_gene: TRBJ1-4; d_gene: TRBD1; CDR3nt: TGTGCCAGCAGTCCATGGACAGGGCAATTGGGTGAAAAACTGTTTTTT; CDR3aa: CASSPWTGQLGEKLFF
abundance: -; v_gene: TRBV18; j_gene: TRBJ2-3; d_gene: -; CDR3nt: TGTGCCAGCTCACCACCGAGCGGTGCTAGCACAGATACGCAGTATTTT; CDR3aa: CASSPPSGASTDTQYF
abundance: -; v_gene: TRBV7-9; j_gene: TRBJ1-5; d_gene: TRBD1; CDR3nt: TGTGCCAGCAGCTTAGGACAGGGCCATAGCAATCAGCCCCAGCATTTT; CDR3aa: CASSLGQGHSNQPQHF
abundance: few; v_gene: TRBV7-3; j_gene: TRBJ2-3; d_gene: -; CDR3nt: TGTGCCAGCAGGGGCAGCACAGATACGCAGTATTTT; CDR3aa: CASRGSTDTQYF